The clone carrying this T cell receptor (beta chain) was seen many times. Its antigen remains unidentified. This entry comes from a study of T cell repertoires in cytomegalovirus infection. TCRdb re-derived calls from the reads in MiXCR, one entry per CDR3 protein. The sample contains 640,000 or so distinct CDR3 sequences, around 30% of which appear only once. Germline V gene data show CDR1 as SGHTA and CDR2 as FQGNSA. The V end lost 0 bases, the J end lost 6 bases, and 6 bases lay between the germline ends. The CDR3 is 12 amino acids. Study-wide points: The study found HLA-C-restricted CMV-specific TCR beta clonotypes dominating the ex vivo response.

The starting material was cultured PBMCs, obtained from culture after CMV antigen stimulation. This sequence was found in a human donor in good health (CMV status not recorded). Some clones in this sample may be carry-over from other donors' samples. The genes are TRBV7-2 and TRBJ2-7; D gene uncertain. DNA for the CDR3: TGTGCCAGCAGCTTAGCGTCATCCGAGCAGTACTTC. Translated, it gives CASSLASSEQYF.